The 12 T cell receptor beta chains listed next were all sequenced from one sample in a study of blood T cell repertoires in COVID-19. Assay: immunoSEQ multiplex PCR; the TCRdb copy retains only in-frame clones and omits some. Seen here are about 300,000 clones, about 84% observed once, and the top ten hold roughly 1.6%. Material for sequencing was peripheral blood. All receptors come from a woman between 45 and 60 years old with acute or convalescent COVID-19.

This clone occurred many times. V is TRBV7-2 and J is TRBJ2-2; TRBD1 might be the D (5 bases). CDR3 length: 15 amino acids. Germline assignment: CDR1 SGHTA and CDR2 FQGNSA. The V and J ends lost 7 bases and 2 bases respectively, with 14 bases between them. The CDR3 DNA reads TGTGCCAGCATCCCTGGGGCACTCAACACCGGGGAGCTGTTTTTT. Its protein is CASIPGALNTGELFF.

The genes are TRBV5-1 and TRBJ2-1, with TRBD2 matching over 10 bases. Trimming at V came to 4 bases and at J to 6 bases, leaving 4 bases not matched to a gene. The CDR3 totals 14 residues. CDR1 and CDR2 (germline): SGHRS, YFSETQ. The CDR3 reads CASSGLAGVNEQFF. The CDR3 DNA reads TGCGCCAGCAGCGGGCTAGCGGGAGTCAATGAGCAGTTCTTC. The full variable domain, rest sourced from reference TRBV5-1 and TRBJ2-1, is KAGVTQTPRYLIKTRGQQVTLSCSPISGHRSVSWYQQTPGQGLQFLFEYFSETQRNKGNFPGRFSGRQFSNSRSEMNVSTLELGDSALYLCASSGLAGVNEQFFGPGTRLTVL.

The V call is TRBV11-2, the J call TRBJ2-1, with 8 bases identical to TRBD2. CDR3 length equals 15 residues. Germline V gene data show CDR1 as SGHAT and CDR2 as FQNNGV. Trimming removed 1 base from V and 4 bases from J; junction bases left unmatched: 3. CDR3 in DNA: TGTGCCAGCAGCTTAGTTAGCGGGGCTTACAATGAGCAGTTCTTC. Translating it yields CASSLVSGAYNEQFF.

The genes are TRBV5-1 and TRBJ1-3; 8 bases are shared with TRBD1. Trimming cost V 7 bases and J 4 bases; bases outside gene matches: 10. The CDR3 covers 15 residues. Germline CDR1 SGHRS, CDR2 YFSETQ. The chain's CDR3 is CASSSTGQGGNTIYF. CDR3 nucleotides: TGCGCCAGCTCTTCCACCGGACAGGGAGGAAACACCATATATTTT.

As for this clone: Other DNA sequences from this sample encode an identical CDR3 as well. The CDR3 sequence: CASSAQGYEQYF. CDR3 DNA sequence: TGTGCCAGCAGTGCACAGGGCTACGAGCAGTACTTC. The rearrangement joins TRBV2 to TRBJ2-7; a possible D gene is TRBD1 (6 bases). Germline CDR1 reads SNHLY; CDR2 reads FYNNEI. Trimming removed 4 bases from V and 3 bases from J, with 7 bases in between. CDR3 length: 12 amino acids.

This rearrangement joins TRBV6-5 to TRBJ1-5; D is uncertain. The CDR3 length is 13 residues. Germline values: CDR1 MNHEY, CDR2 SVGAGI. V was pared by 5 bases and J by 0 bases, with 5 bases between. The DNA of the CDR3 is TGTGCCAGCAGTACTCATAGCAATCAGCCCCAGCATTTT. This codes for CASSTHSNQPQHF.

J is TRBJ1-5 and V is TRBV6-6; the match to TRBD1 covers 10 bases. This CDR3 has 15 residues. J gave up 6 bases and V 7 bases, and 9 bases lay outside the gene matches. The germline gives CDR1 MNHNY, CDR2 SVGAGI (reference sequence). CDR3 sequence (DNA): TGTGCCAGCACCCAAGACAGGGGGCGCGTTCAGCCCCAGCATTTT. It is translated as CASTQDRGRVQPQHF.

The rearrangement joins TRBV30 to TRBJ1-2, with D perhaps matching TRBD1 (6 bases). Germline loops: CDR1 GTSNPN, CDR2 SVGIG (reference sequence). Trimming removed 3 bases from V and 8 bases from J, with 16 bases in between. The CDR3 covers 13 residues. The CDR3 bases are TGTGCCTGGAGACTGGGGGGGCAGGAGGGCTACACCTTC. This codes for CAWRLGGQEGYTF.

The chain links TRBV15 to TRBJ2-1, with 13 nucleotides matching TRBD2. The CDR3 is 19 amino acids. The V gene's germline CDR1 is LNHNV and CDR2 YYDKDF (reference sequence). Germline trimming cut 0 bases from V and 4 bases from J; bases unmatched to any gene: 9. For the CDR3, the DNA is TGTGCCACCAGCAGAGATCGAGGACTAGCGGGAGACATTTACAATGAGCAGTTCTTC. Translating it yields CATSRDRGLAGDIYNEQFF.

V usage is TRBV27 and J usage is TRBJ1-2; D is uncertain. V lost 3 bases, J lost 5 bases, and 19 bases lay in between. The V gene's germline CDR1 is MNHEY and CDR2 SMNVEV (reference sequence). The CDR3 has 16 residues. The CDR3 region is CASSLVASSFSYGYTF. The DNA for the CDR3 is TGTGCCAGCAGTTTGGTAGCGTCTTCCTTCTCGTATGGCTACACCTTC.

This clone was detected only a few times. V gene TRBV7-2 combines with J gene TRBJ2-5; a possible D gene is TRBD1 (6 bases). V lost 1 base, J lost 5 bases, and 17 bases lay in between. The CDR3 runs 16 residues. Germline lookup yields CDR1 SGHTA and CDR2 FQGNSA. The CDR3 DNA reads as TGTGCCAGCAGCTTAGAGTCAGGGGCTCTCCGGGAGACCCAGTACTTC. Translation: CASSLESGALRETQYF.

The chain couples TRBV6-2 or TRBV6-3 to TRBJ2-1, with TRBD2 identical over 9 bases. Germline V CDR1 and CDR2: MNHEY, SVGEGT. The J segment lost 5 bases and the V segment lost 2 bases, leaving 4 bases of the junction unmatched. The CDR3 is 15 residues long. CDR3 residues: CASSYGTSIHNEQFF. Here the CDR3 DNA reads TGTGCCAGCAGTTACGGGACTAGCATTCACAATGAGCAGTTCTTC.